These T cell receptor beta chains were read from a single sample in a study of CD8+CD57+ T cells in acquired aplastic anemia. Each CDR3 protein is one row after TCRdb ran MiXCR on the reads. The top ten clones hold 50% to 70% of a sample with about 40,000 distinct CDR3 sequences, 60% to 70% of them seen once. The specimen sequenced was sorted CD4+, CD8+, or CD8+CD57+ T cells (not recorded which) from PBMCs. The receptor source for this set is a human donor with aplastic anemia. CDR3s leave out the opening cysteine and the closing phenylalanine or tryptophan. The order of the fields is V gene, D gene, CDR3 protein. The D gene is left open where the match is weak.

v_call: TRBV24-1; d_call: TRBD1; cdr3_aa: ATSDRGQGRETQY
v_call: TRBV6-5; d_call: NA; cdr3_aa: ASSYSVDSIYGYT
v_call: TRBV2; d_call: NA; cdr3_aa: ASSPGHWNTEAF
v_call: TRBV29-1; d_call: NA; cdr3_aa: SATVGGDTEAF
v_call: TRBV10-2; d_call: NA; cdr3_aa: ASMTGQYSPLH
v_call: TRBV10-3; d_call: TRBD1; cdr3_aa: ATGQAPNYGYT
v_call: TRBV29-1; d_call: NA; cdr3_aa: SVEGLAGDTEAF
v_call: TRBV29-1; d_call: TRBD2; cdr3_aa: SVEASGGRHNEQF
v_call: TRBV15; d_call: NA; cdr3_aa: APSRVRRMETQY
v_call: TRBV18; d_call: NA; cdr3_aa: ASSPPGGWTEAF
v_call: TRBV15; d_call: NA; cdr3_aa: ATSRESAYSNQPQH
v_call: TRBV20-1; d_call: NA; cdr3_aa: SARVYQTYEQY
v_call: TRBV7-3; d_call: TRBD1; cdr3_aa: ASSSRTGTGFTDTQY
v_call: TRBV7-2; d_call: NA; cdr3_aa: ASSLVEGGTEAF
v_call: TRBV20-1; d_call: NA; cdr3_aa: SARGLEATYEQY
v_call: TRBV10-3; d_call: NA; cdr3_aa: AISFDRFDQPQH
v_call: TRBV27; d_call: NA; cdr3_aa: ASWDLYNEQF
v_call: TRBV5-8; d_call: NA; cdr3_aa: ASSFVTGELF
v_call: TRBV2; d_call: TRBD1; cdr3_aa: ASSEGTGAYEQY
v_call: TRBV10-1; d_call: NA; cdr3_aa: ASSASLSLADTQY
v_call: TRBV3-1; d_call: NA; cdr3_aa: ASSLETQY
v_call: TRBV19; d_call: NA; cdr3_aa: ASSVQGSQYEQY
v_call: TRBV5-1; d_call: TRBD1; cdr3_aa: ASSLGDRTLETQY
v_call: TRBV20-1; d_call: NA; cdr3_aa: SARGRANYGYT
v_call: TRBV29-1; d_call: NA; cdr3_aa: SVERTGGTGELF
v_call: TRBV19; d_call: NA; cdr3_aa: ASSIGENQPQH
v_call: TRBV7-1; d_call: TRBD2; cdr3_aa: ASSSELGLAGAGGEQF
v_call: TRBV9; d_call: NA; cdr3_aa: ASSPDSLYGYT
v_call: TRBV29-1; d_call: NA; cdr3_aa: SVEGVARPYEQY
v_call: TRBV27; d_call: TRBD2; cdr3_aa: ASSLRSSGGPTDTQY
v_call: TRBV12-3/TRBV12-4; d_call: NA; cdr3_aa: ASSSYGAPAQETQY
v_call: TRBV29-1; d_call: NA; cdr3_aa: SVVGQALGQTQY
v_call: TRBV5-6; d_call: TRBD1; cdr3_aa: ASSHGTGENSPLH
v_call: TRBV7-9; d_call: TRBD1; cdr3_aa: ASSSAPGQFDEQY
v_call: TRBV10-3; d_call: NA; cdr3_aa: AISEKAGLTYEQY
v_call: TRBV2; d_call: NA; cdr3_aa: ASNRQSANYGYT
v_call: TRBV19; d_call: TRBD1; cdr3_aa: ASSRQGGGDEKLF
v_call: TRBV2; d_call: TRBD1; cdr3_aa: ASREGQANQPQH
v_call: TRBV29-1; d_call: NA; cdr3_aa: SVEEALRGYT
v_call: TRBV25-1; d_call: NA; cdr3_aa: ASSEPPDGSEETQY
v_call: TRBV19; d_call: NA; cdr3_aa: ASSPMGPPMNTEAF
v_call: TRBV7-3; d_call: NA; cdr3_aa: ASSLQTQY
v_call: TRBV15; d_call: NA; cdr3_aa: ATSREGGPGETQY
v_call: TRBV15; d_call: TRBD1; cdr3_aa: ATSRGQGKEKLF
v_call: TRBV12-3/TRBV12-4; d_call: TRBD2; cdr3_aa: ASSLGLADSYEQY
v_call: TRBV25-1; d_call: TRBD2; cdr3_aa: ASSEMGERGVSYEQY
v_call: TRBV10-3; d_call: TRBD1; cdr3_aa: AIFTLDRGRSGELF
v_call: TRBV10-3; d_call: TRBD2; cdr3_aa: AISEGASGITTDTQY
v_call: TRBV3-1; d_call: NA; cdr3_aa: ASSQDVGDTEAF
v_call: TRBV15; d_call: NA; cdr3_aa: ATCRDSNQPQH
v_call: TRBV25-1; d_call: TRBD1; cdr3_aa: ASSDWTGGGSYNEQF
v_call: TRBV10-3; d_call: NA; cdr3_aa: ASSLGSKETQY
v_call: TRBV6-4; d_call: NA; cdr3_aa: ASSASWETSGNTIY
v_call: TRBV20-1; d_call: NA; cdr3_aa: SARVQEAYGYT
v_call: TRBV19; d_call: TRBD1; cdr3_aa: ASSKTGDQETQY
v_call: TRBV7-8; d_call: NA; cdr3_aa: ASSLEVYGYT
v_call: TRBV29-1; d_call: NA; cdr3_aa: SVVGADQETQY
v_call: TRBV12-3/TRBV12-4; d_call: TRBD2; cdr3_aa: ASSLVGLAGGDNEQF
v_call: TRBV24-1; d_call: TRBD1; cdr3_aa: ATQDRNYGYT
v_call: TRBV3-1; d_call: NA; cdr3_aa: ASSQEGGPSPETDTQY